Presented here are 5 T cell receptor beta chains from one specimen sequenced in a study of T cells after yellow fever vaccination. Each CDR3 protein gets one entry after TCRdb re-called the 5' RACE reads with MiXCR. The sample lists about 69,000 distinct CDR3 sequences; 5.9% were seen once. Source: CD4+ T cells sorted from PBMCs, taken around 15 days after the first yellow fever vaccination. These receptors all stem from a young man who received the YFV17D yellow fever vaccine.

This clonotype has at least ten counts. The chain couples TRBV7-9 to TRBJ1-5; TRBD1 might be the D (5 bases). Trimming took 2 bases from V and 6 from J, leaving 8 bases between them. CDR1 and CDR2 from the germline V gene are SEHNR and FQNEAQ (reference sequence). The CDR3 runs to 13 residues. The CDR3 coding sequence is TGTGCCAGCAGCTTACAGGGAAGTCAGCCCCAGCATTTT. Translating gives CASSLQGSQPQHF.

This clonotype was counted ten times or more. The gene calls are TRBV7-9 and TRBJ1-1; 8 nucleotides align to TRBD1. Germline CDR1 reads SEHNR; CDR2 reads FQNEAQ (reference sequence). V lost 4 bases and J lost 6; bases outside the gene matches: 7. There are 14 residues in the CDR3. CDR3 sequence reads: CASSSTGEGAEAFF. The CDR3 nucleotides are TGTGCCAGCAGCTCGACAGGGGAAGGGGCTGAAGCTTTCTTT.

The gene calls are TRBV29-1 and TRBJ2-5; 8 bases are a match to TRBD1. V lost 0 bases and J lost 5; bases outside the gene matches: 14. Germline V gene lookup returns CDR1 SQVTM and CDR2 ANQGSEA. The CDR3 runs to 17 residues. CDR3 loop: CSVEDPWGQAAWETQYF. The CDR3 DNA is TGCAGCGTTGAAGATCCATGGGGACAGGCCGCCTGGGAGACCCAGTACTTC.

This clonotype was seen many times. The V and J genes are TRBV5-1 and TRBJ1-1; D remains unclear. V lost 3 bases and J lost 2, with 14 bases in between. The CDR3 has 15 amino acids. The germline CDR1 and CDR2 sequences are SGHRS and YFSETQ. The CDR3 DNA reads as TGCGCCAGCAGCTCCGACACCAAACTTAACACTGAAGCTTTCTTT. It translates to CASSSDTKLNTEAFF.

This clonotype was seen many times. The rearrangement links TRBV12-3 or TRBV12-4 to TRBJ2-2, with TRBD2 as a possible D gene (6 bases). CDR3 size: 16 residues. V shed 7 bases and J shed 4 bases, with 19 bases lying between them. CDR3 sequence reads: CASTLPGETRTGELFF. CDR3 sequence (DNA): TGTGCCAGCACTCTCCCGGGGGAGACTCGCACCGGGGAGCTGTTTTTT.